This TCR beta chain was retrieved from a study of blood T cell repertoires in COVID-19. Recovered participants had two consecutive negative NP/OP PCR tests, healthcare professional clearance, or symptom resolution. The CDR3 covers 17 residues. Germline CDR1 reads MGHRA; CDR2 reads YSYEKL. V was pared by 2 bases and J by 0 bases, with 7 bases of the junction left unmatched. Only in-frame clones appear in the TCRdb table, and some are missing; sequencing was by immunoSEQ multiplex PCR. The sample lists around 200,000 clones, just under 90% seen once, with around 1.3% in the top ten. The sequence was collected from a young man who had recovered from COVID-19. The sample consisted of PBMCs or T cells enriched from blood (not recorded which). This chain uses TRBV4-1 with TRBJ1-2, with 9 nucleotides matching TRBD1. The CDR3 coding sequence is TGCGCCAGCAGCCAAAGCATACGACAGGGGGCTAACTATGGCTACACCTTC. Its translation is CASSQSIRQGANYGYTF.